This entry lists 23 T cell receptor beta chains sequenced from one sample in a study of cytomegalovirus exposure and HLA in healthy donors. Repertoires were generated with immunoSEQ multiplex PCR, while TCRdb's copy carries only in-frame clones and drops some. Here the sample spans about 67,000 clones, roughly 92% being singletons. The sequenced sample was PBMCs. Receptor source: a woman between 18 and 30 years old in good health and CMV-seronegative.

This sequence joins TRBV9 and TRBJ1-1; the D gene is possibly TRBD1 (6 bases). CDR3 length: 12 amino acids. Looked up from germline, CDR1 is SGDLS and CDR2 is YYNGEE. V gave up 3 bases and J gave up 3 bases, with 6 bases separating them. The CDR3, as DNA: TGTGCCAGCAGCGAGGGGGACACTGAAGCTTTCTTT. Protein sequence: CASSEGDTEAFF. The variable domain in full, completed from reference TRBV9 and TRBJ1-1, reads DSGVTQTPKHLITATGQRVTLRCSPRSGDLSVYWYQQSLDQGLQFLIQYYNGEERAKGNILERFSAQQFPDLHSELNLSSLELGDSALYFCASSEGDTEAFFGQGTRLTVV.

The rearrangement uses TRBV10-3 and TRBJ2-5, with 8 positions matching TRBD2. The CDR3 runs 16 residues. Per germline, CDR1 ENHRY and CDR2 SYGVKD. Losses at the gene ends were 10 bases for V and 0 bases for J; bases not matched to a gene: 13. CDR3 bases: TGTGCCACCCGAGGGGGTAGCGGGGCGTACCAAGAGACCCAGTACTTC. Translated, it gives CATRGGSGAYQETQYF.

The V gene is TRBV9, the J gene TRBJ1-6; 7 positions match TRBD1. The CDR3 has 15 residues. In germline, CDR1 is SGDLS, CDR2 YYNGEE. With 0 bases clipped from V and 11 bases from J, the junction kept 8 bases outside the gene matches. The CDR3 spells CASSVEGQVLAPLHF. The CDR3 DNA follows: TGTGCCAGCAGCGTAGAAGGACAGGTATTGGCACCCCTCCACTTT.

The rearrangement uses TRBV28 and TRBJ1-4, with D maybe TRBD1 (6 bases). The germline gives CDR1 MDHEN, CDR2 SYDVKM. This CDR3 is built from 14 residues. Trimming pared 7 bases from V and 4 bases from J, leaving 13 bases between. CDR3 nucleotide sequence: TGTGCCAGCACCCCAGGGGAGCGTAATGAAAAACTGTTTTTT. This gives the protein CASTPGERNEKLFF.

This sequence joins TRBV4-1 and TRBJ2-1; 14 bases agree with TRBD2. Germline-derived CDR1 and CDR2 are MGHRA and YSYEKL. The CDR3 extends over 15 amino acids. V was pared by 4 bases and J by 10 bases, with 6 bases of the junction left unmatched. The CDR3 DNA reads as TGCGCCAGCAGCCCCGGGACTAGCGGGGGACGGGAGCAGTTCTTC. Its protein is CASSPGTSGGREQFF.

This chain connects TRBV19 to TRBJ1-5; D is unclear. Deletions cut 5 bases from V and 5 bases from J, with 10 bases between. This CDR3 spans 13 amino acids. From germline, CDR1 is LNHDA and CDR2 SQIVND (reference sequence). CDR3 in DNA: TGTGCCAGTAGTGGAACAGTAGATCAGCCCCAGCATTTT. Its translation is CASSGTVDQPQHF.

This clone showed up just a few times. The chain joins TRBV6-4 to TRBJ2-3; D is perhaps TRBD2 (6 bases). The germline CDR1 and CDR2 sequences are MRHNA and SNTAGT. The CDR3 totals 14 residues. Trimming stripped 5 bases from V and 2 bases from J, with 11 bases between. The CDR3 DNA reads TGTGCCAGCAGTTCGGGGGAGCTCACAGATACGCAGTATTTT. As protein: CASSSGELTDTQYF.

V gene TRBV19 combines with J gene TRBJ1-5; D possibly corresponds to TRBD1 (6 bases). Trimming took off 4 bases at V and 1 base at J, with 14 bases between the two ends. Germline-derived CDR1 and CDR2 are LNHDA and SQIVND (reference sequence). The CDR3 has 16 amino acids. The CDR3 DNA reads TGTGCCAGTAGTACCACCCGGGGGGCCAGCAATCAGCCCCAGCATTTT. Protein product: CASSTTRGASNQPQHF. The full variable domain, completed using reference TRBV19 and TRBJ1-5, is DGGITQSPKYLFRKEGQNVTLSCEQNLNHDAMYWYRQDPGQGLRLIYYSQIVNDFQKGDIAEGYSVSREKKESFPLTVTSAQKNPTAFYLCASSTTRGASNQPQHFGDGTRLSIL.

The genes are TRBV15 and TRBJ2-2, with 8 nucleotides matching TRBD2. V lost 2 bases, J lost 6 bases, and 20 bases stayed unmatched. Germline V gene data show CDR1 as LNHNV and CDR2 as YYDKDF (reference sequence). The CDR3 extends over 20 amino acids. The CDR3 DNA sequence: TGTGCCACCAGCAGACACCGCGGGGGGACCCAAACCCGAAGGCCCGGGGAGCTGTTTTTT. Protein product: CATSRHRGGTQTRRPGELFF.

Only one count was recorded for this clone. The J gene is TRBJ1-1, the V gene TRBV27; D is possibly TRBD1 (5 bases). The CDR3 extends over 16 amino acids. CDR1 is MNHEY and CDR2 is SMNVEV in the germline V gene (reference sequence). V gave up 1 base and J gave up 4 bases, with 16 bases separating them. CDR3 sequence reads: CASSLLPRGRSTEAFF. The DNA of the CDR3 is TGTGCCAGCAGTTTATTGCCGCGGGGCCGGAGCACTGAAGCTTTCTTT.

This clone was detected only once. The chain combines TRBV7-9 with TRBJ2-1, with TRBD2 identical over 9 bases. From germline, CDR1 is SEHNR and CDR2 FQNEAQ (reference sequence). The CDR3 loop spans 13 amino acids. V gave up 4 bases and J gave up 10 bases; unmatched junction bases: 5. CDR3 residues: CASSWKRGEEQFF. The CDR3 DNA reads TGTGCCAGCAGCTGGAAGCGGGGGGAAGAGCAGTTCTTC. The full variable domain, with the rest looked up from reference TRBV7-9 and TRBJ2-1, is DTGVSQNPRHKITKRGQNVTFRCDPISEHNRLYWYRQTLGQGPEFLTYFQNEAQLEKSRLLSDRFSAERPKGSFSTLEIQRTEQGDSAMYLCASSWKRGEEQFFGPGTRLTVL.

In this sample, this clone turned up once. This chain joins TRBV7-2 and TRBJ1-2; a weak D match, TRBD1 (6 bases). V was cut by 5 bases and J by 13 bases, with 26 bases left in between. This CDR3 region has 15 residues. Germline CDR1 reads SGHTA; CDR2 reads FQGNSA. The CDR3 coding sequence is TGTGCCAGCAGCCCGACGCCCCGACAGGCCGATAATGCCACCTTC. Residues: CASSPTPRQADNATF.

This clone was seen only once. The chain is built from TRBV19 and TRBJ1-5, with a tentative D call TRBD1 (5 bases). This CDR3 contains 15 residues. Deletions cut 4 bases from V and 1 base from J, with 11 bases between. Germline V gene sequence: CDR1 LNHDA, CDR2 SQIVND (reference sequence). In DNA, the CDR3 is TGTGCCAGTAGTAATGGGGGAGGGAGCAATCAGCCCCAGCATTTT. It is translated as CASSNGGGSNQPQHF. Variable domain in full (rest from reference TRBV19 and TRBJ1-5): DGGITQSPKYLFRKEGQNVTLSCEQNLNHDAMYWYRQDPGQGLRLIYYSQIVNDFQKGDIAEGYSVSREKKESFPLTVTSAQKNPTAFYLCASSNGGGSNQPQHFGDGTRLSIL.

This clone has a single count. V gene TRBV6-1 combines with J gene TRBJ2-1; TRBD2 matches at 13 bases. CDR3 length: 15 amino acids. The junction had 5 bases not matched to a gene; V was cut back by 7 bases and J by 5 bases. Germline CDR1 and CDR2: MNHNS and SASEGT. The CDR3 sequence: CASTTSGGAHNEQFF. CDR3 bases: TGTGCCAGCACCACTAGCGGGGGGGCCCACAATGAGCAGTTCTTC.

The chain has TRBV6-4 and TRBJ2-2; TRBD1 agrees at 8 bases. The CDR3 length is 16 residues. Trimming cost V 6 bases and J 0 bases; bases outside gene matches: 6. CDR1 and CDR2 from the germline V gene are MRHNA and SNTAGT. The CDR3 loop is CASRADRGPNTGELFF. The CDR3 DNA reads as TGTGCCAGCAGAGCCGACAGGGGCCCGAACACCGGGGAGCTGTTTTTT.

As regards this clone: A junction end diverges from the germline sequence, so it may reflect a read error. This sequence joins TRBV7-7 and TRBJ2-5, with D possibly being TRBD1 (7 bases). Germline V gene sequence: CDR1 SSHAT, CDR2 FNYEAQ (reference sequence). The CDR3 is 15 residues long. The CDR3 DNA reads TGTGCTAGCAGCCCAGGCGCGGGACAGAAAGAGACCCAGTACTTC. Translating it yields CASSPGAGQKETQYF. Looking up the rest from reference TRBV7-7 and TRBJ2-5 gives the full variable domain: GAGVSQSPRYKVTKRGQDVTLRCDPISSHATLYWYQQALGQGPEFLTYFNYEAQPDKSGLPSDRFSAERPEGSISTLTIQRTEQRDSAMYRCASSPGAGQKETQYFGPGTRLLVL.

The chain joins TRBV28 to TRBJ1-1; D not resolved. The CDR3 extends over 14 amino acids. Germline V gene sequence: CDR1 MDHEN, CDR2 SYDVKM. The ends were cut back, 3 bases at V and 4 bases at J, with 12 bases in the middle. The CDR3, as DNA: TGTGCCAGCAGTTTTTTAGTTTACGGCACTGAAGCTTTCTTT. Translating it yields CASSFLVYGTEAFF.

The J gene is TRBJ1-6, the V gene TRBV6-5; tentatively, D is TRBD1 (6 bases). The V and J ends lost 4 bases and 9 bases respectively, with 7 bases between them. Germline CDR1 is MNHEY and CDR2 is SVGAGI. The CDR3 runs 12 residues. In DNA, the CDR3 is TGTGCCAGCAGTTTACAGGGTTCACCCCTCCACTTT. It specifies CASSLQGSPLHF.

The chain recombines TRBV5-6 with TRBJ2-1; a possible D gene is TRBD2 (5 bases). The CDR3 has 13 residues. Trimming took off 5 bases at V and 10 bases at J, with 16 bases between the two ends. CDR1 is SGHDT and CDR2 is YYEEEE in the germline V gene. The CDR3 DNA follows: TGTGCCAGCAGAGAGCAGAGGGTTCGAGAGCAGTTCTTC. It specifies CASREQRVREQFF.

The rearrangement uses TRBV11-2 and TRBJ1-3, with TRBD1 matching over 8 bases. V shed 0 bases, J shed 3 bases, and the junction held 4 bases outside the gene matches. The CDR3 is made up of 16 amino acids. Germline-derived CDR1 and CDR2 are SGHAT and FQNNGV. CDR3 nucleotides: TGTGCCAGCAGCTTAGATCAGGGGGCATTTGGAAACACCATATATTTT. Its protein product is CASSLDQGAFGNTIYF. Full variable domain (missing parts from reference TRBV11-2 and TRBJ1-3): EAGVAQSPRYKIIEKRQSVAFWCNPISGHATLYWYQQILGQGPKLLIQFQNNGVVDDSQLPKDRFSAERLKGVDSTLKIQPAKLEDSAVYLCASSLDQGAFGNTIYFGEGSWLTVV.

The genes are TRBV11-3 and TRBJ2-1; 8 positions match TRBD2. The J segment lost 9 bases and the V segment lost 5 bases, leaving 18 bases of the junction unmatched. The length of the CDR3 is 17 residues. Germline CDR1 and CDR2: SGHNT and YENEEA. CDR3 loop: CASSPVASGGAGIEQFF. DNA of the CDR3: TGTGCCAGCAGCCCCGTGGCGTCCGGGGGGGCAGGGATTGAGCAGTTCTTC.

V and J are TRBV20-1 and TRBJ1-2, with D perhaps TRBD1 (5 bases). Trimming removed 5 bases from V and 8 bases from J, with 12 bases in between. This CDR3 has 11 residues. Germline loops: CDR1 DFQATT, CDR2 SNEGSKA (reference sequence). For the CDR3, the DNA is TGCAGTGCTGACGGTGGGGGGGGCTACACCTTC. It yields the protein CSADGGGGYTF.

V is TRBV5-1 and J is TRBJ2-3; D remains ambiguous. V lost 4 bases to trimming and J lost 0 bases, with 3 bases between them. There are 12 residues in the CDR3. Germline loops: CDR1 SGHRS, CDR2 YFSETQ. The CDR3 loop is CASSPSTDTQYF. Written as DNA, the CDR3 is TGCGCCAGCAGCCCGAGCACAGATACGCAGTATTTT.